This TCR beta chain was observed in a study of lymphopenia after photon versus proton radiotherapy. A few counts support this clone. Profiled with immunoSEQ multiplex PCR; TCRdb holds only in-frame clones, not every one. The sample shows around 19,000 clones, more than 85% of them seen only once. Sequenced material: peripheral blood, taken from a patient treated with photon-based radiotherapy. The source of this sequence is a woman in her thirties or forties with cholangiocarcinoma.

CDR3 coding DNA: TGTGCCAGCAGTTCTGGACCAGGCCAGCCCCAGCATTTT. This encodes CASSSGPGQPQHF. This rearrangement joins TRBV27 to TRBJ1-5; no firm D call. V lost 4 bases, J lost 7 bases, and 11 bases lay in between. Germline V gene data show CDR1 as MNHEY and CDR2 as SMNVEV (reference sequence). This CDR3 is built from 13 residues.